This T cell receptor (beta chain) was identified during a study of graft-versus-host responses after intestinal transplantation. Study-wide background: Every one of the recipients received anti-thymocyte globulin induction and afterwards took tacrolimus and steroids for around 3 years. Whole-study findings and limits: GvH clones surfaced in recipient marrow, some emerging earlier in ileum or blood.

TCRdb's copy holds only in-frame clones and misses some; the assay was immunoSEQ multiplex PCR. The profile shows more than 95,000 clones, over 75% of them singletons. For this clone: Its antigen is as yet unknown.

CDR3 length: 14 residues. The junction had 8 bases not matched to a gene; V was cut back by 6 bases and J by 4 bases. Germline loops: CDR1 SGHTA, CDR2 FQGNSA. This chain links TRBV7-2 with TRBJ1-1, with 7 bases identical to TRBD1. This clonotype was obtained from a human donor who received an intestinal transplant. Sequencing used unstimulated CD4+ T cells sorted from spleen or lymph node cells, obtained before intestinal transplant. The CDR3 DNA is TGTGCCAGCAGACTACAGGGGCGGGCCACTGAAGCTTTCTTT. This codes for CASRLQGRATEAFF.